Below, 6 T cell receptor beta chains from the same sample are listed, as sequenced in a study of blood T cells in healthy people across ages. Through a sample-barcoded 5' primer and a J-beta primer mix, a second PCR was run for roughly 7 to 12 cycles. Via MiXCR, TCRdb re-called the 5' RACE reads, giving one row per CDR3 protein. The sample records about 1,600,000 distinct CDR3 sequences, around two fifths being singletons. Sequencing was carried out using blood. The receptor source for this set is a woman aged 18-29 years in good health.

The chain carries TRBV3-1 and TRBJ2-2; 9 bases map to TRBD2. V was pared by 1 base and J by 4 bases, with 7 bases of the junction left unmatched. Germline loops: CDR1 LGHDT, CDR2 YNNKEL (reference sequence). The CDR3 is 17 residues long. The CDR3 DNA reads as TGTGCCAGCAGCCAAGCCTCCCTAGCGGGGTTCACCGGGGAGCTGTTTTTT. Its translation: CASSQASLAGFTGELFF.

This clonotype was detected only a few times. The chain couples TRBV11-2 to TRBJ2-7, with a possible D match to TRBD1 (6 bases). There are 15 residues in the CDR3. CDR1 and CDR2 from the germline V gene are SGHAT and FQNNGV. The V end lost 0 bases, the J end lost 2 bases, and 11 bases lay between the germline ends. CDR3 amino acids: CASSLEPGEAYEQYF. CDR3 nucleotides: TGTGCCAGCAGCTTAGAACCAGGGGAAGCCTACGAGCAGTACTTC.

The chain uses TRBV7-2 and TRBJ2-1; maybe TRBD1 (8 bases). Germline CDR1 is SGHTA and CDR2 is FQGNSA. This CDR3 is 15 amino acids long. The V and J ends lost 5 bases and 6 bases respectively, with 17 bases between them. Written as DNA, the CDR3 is TGTGCCAGCAGCCCCCGACAGGGGACTACCAATGAGCAGTTCTTC. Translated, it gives CASSPRQGTTNEQFF.

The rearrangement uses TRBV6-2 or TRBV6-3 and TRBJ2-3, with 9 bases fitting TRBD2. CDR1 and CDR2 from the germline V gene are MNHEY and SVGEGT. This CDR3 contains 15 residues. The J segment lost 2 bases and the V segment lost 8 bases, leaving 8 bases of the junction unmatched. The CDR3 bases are TGTGCCAGCCGGGCGCTAGCGGGAATCACAGATACGCAGTATTTT. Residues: CASRALAGITDTQYF.

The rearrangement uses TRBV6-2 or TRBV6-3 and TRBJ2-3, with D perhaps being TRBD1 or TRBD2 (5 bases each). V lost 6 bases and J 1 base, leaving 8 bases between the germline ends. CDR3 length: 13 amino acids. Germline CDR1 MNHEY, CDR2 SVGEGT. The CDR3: CASSGDRTDTQYF. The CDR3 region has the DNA TGTGCCAGCAGCGGGGACCGCACAGATACGCAGTATTTT.

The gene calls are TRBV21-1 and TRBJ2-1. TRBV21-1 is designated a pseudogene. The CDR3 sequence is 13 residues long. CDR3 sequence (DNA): TGTGCCAGCAGCGGGCACTGGGAAAATGAGCAGTTCTTC. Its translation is CASSGHWENEQFF.